This TCR beta chain was recorded in a study of beta chain features in type 1 diabetes. The whole isolated RNA underwent reverse transcription, so sequencing captured expressed TCRB transcripts. Measured with immunoSEQ multiplex PCR; TCRdb has only the in-frame clones, and not every one. The sample includes roughly 400,000 clones, more than 13% of them seen just once. This CDR3 is 16 amino acids long. V shed 2 bases and J 1 base; nucleotides not matched to a gene: 7. Germline V CDR1 and CDR2: SGHTA, FQGTGA. Sequenced input: naive CD4+ T cells from blood. This rearrangement joins TRBV7-3 to TRBJ1-2, with 7 bases lining up with TRBD1. The receptor's source is a woman aged 18-30 years in good health. The CDR3, as DNA: TGTGCCAGCAGCTTAGAGGGGACAGTGGGTAACTATGGCTACACCTTC. It codes for CASSLEGTVGNYGYTF.